This TCR beta chain derives from a study of shared clonotypes between healthy human individuals (dated by TCRdb to about 2020). In terms of the full investigation: A few men and a couple of women, aged 18 to 49 years, made up the cohort. For each donor, CD4 naive and CD4 memory were each given three plates, CD8 naive was given two plates, and CD8 memory was given one plate. The study deeply sequenced blood TCR repertoires of about 5 healthy adults to estimate repertoire size and the extent of clonotype sharing between individuals. To increase sequencing depth and limit assay-specific biases, different laboratories used diverse techniques to prepare libraries and sequence TCR repertoires. Between about 0.9 and 9 billion PBMCs per donor were obtained by leukapheresis. Results and caveats for the whole study, not just this receptor: Higher generation probabilities were observed for clonotypes shared by all four sorted-subset donors than for non-shared clonotypes. Estimated clonotype richness was generally larger for naive than for memory subsets. Rarefaction of sorted-subset datasets indicated incomplete sequencing despite the large sequencing depth. Because the study included only a small number of donors, the genetic and exposure-history diversity represented was limited. Sharing across four donors was observed for about 4.8% of naive CD4, 3.5% of naive CD8, 2% to 2.5% of memory CD4, and over 0.3% of memory CD8 clonotypes. Sampling was restricted to blood, and TCR repertoires in tissues likely differ from the TCR repertoires found in blood. Based on pairwise subsampling, the degree of clonotype sharing among donors was expected to be affected by sequencing depth.

TCR CDR3 regions were amplified from genomic DNA by multiplex PCR using the deep immunoSEQ assay. Extracted genomic DNA from each cell subset was distributed evenly across all wells of several immunoSEQ 96-well plates, and each plate was treated as a replicate. Each replicate PCR for sorted subsets received roughly 200 ng genomic DNA, equal to about 30,000 T cell genomes. Purified libraries were quantified with a Qubit 3.0 fluorometer, sized on a Bioanalyzer 2100, and re-quantified with the KAPA Library Quantification kit. Every immunoSEQ 96-well plate was sequenced on a dedicated single-read 150-cycle Illumina NextSeq 550 flow cell. On the study's bioinformatics: The immunoSEQ output contained only junctional sequences without quality scores, so filtering could not match that applied to full-length reads. To assign V/J genes and CDR3, sequences were annotated using PyIR, a Python wrapper for IgBLAST v1.9, with IMGT germline references. Reads with weak V/J assignments (E-value above 1e-6), missing CDR3, stop codons, out-of-frame junctions, or ambiguous translated residues were removed. V3J clonotypes were defined as sequences sharing an identical inferred V gene, J gene, and CDR3 amino acid sequence. To compute the percentage overlap between repertoires, the number of shared unique clonotypes was divided by the size of the smaller repertoire. Richness of each repertoire was evaluated using RTK rarefaction, the Chao1 estimator, and Recon v2.1 estimates of unobserved clonotypes. Generation probabilities were computed with OLGA for all TCRbeta clonotypes obtained by the gDNA method from several donors. The clones in this table, taken by TCRdb from immuneACCESS, are in-frame only. Not every clone is retained; where verified, under half of the shortfall comes from an unresolved V gene, and the cause of the rest is unknown. That table supplies the V and J calls and clone size; D and trimming were determined from the DNA. The sample table contains around 940,000 clones; only one count was recorded for roughly 72% of them. The ten largest account for around 1.4% of the sample.

This clone was picked up a small number of times. Its antigen has not been determined. Base qualities are missing; no much larger clone stands one base away. Donors were healthy HIV-negative adults with no recently reported acute infections or vaccinations. Every donor was a Caucasian adult living in Nashville, Tennessee, USA. Magnetic negative selection was used to enrich CD4+ T cells, after which naive cells were positively selected on CD45RA and the negative fraction became the memory subset. Blood was obtained by leukapheresis, after which PBMCs were separated by Ficoll-Histopaque density gradient centrifugation and cryopreserved in liquid nitrogen vapor phase. Analytical flow cytometry was used to check the purity and quantity of every magnetically sorted T cell population. From each sorted fraction, genomic DNA was isolated and quantified by UV absorbance on a Nanodrop 2000c. CDR1 and CDR2, per the germline V gene, are SQVTM and ANQGSEA. V loses 5 bases of germline sequence and J loses 3 bases, and the interval between the two ends is 13 bases. From the cysteine up to the phenylalanine, the CDR3 has a length of 13 residues. Of the read, only the CDR3 DNA is kept; its 39 bases are in frame from base 1.

Rearrangement joined TRBV29-1 to TRBJ1-2, with TRBD1 as a weak D call on 6 bases. The source of this sequence is a man younger than 35 in good health. Sequences were obtained from memory CD4+ T cells sorted from blood. This sample's cell subset or site label indicates: CD45RA-negative fraction. CDR3 reads: CSVIIGGHYGYTF. At the DNA level, the sequence is TGCAGCGTTATTATCGGGGGGCACTATGGCTACACCTTC. This CDR3, with the reference TRBV29-1 and TRBJ1-2 proteins standing in past its ends, gives the full variable domain SAVISQKPSRDICQRGTSLTIQCQVDSQVTMMFWYRQQPGQSLTLIATANQGSEATYESGFVIDKFPISRPNLTFSTLTVSNMSPEDSSIYLCSVIIGGHYGYTFGSGTRLTVV.